These T cell receptor beta chains were read from a single sample in a study of shared clonotypes between healthy human individuals. The assay was immunoSEQ multiplex PCR, and TCRdb's table has in-frame clones only and misses some. The top ten clones hold around 1.7% of a sample with around 1.9 million clones, 90% to 95% of them seen once. The specimen sequenced was naive CD8+ T cells from PBMCs. Receptors originate from a man aged 18 to 35 in good health. Some clones in this sample may be carry-over from other donors' samples. The conserved cysteine and the conserved F or W are not part of the CDR3 here.

13 | TRBV9 | ASSAQDRGATEAF
12 | TRBV5-4 | ASRIAGGPYEQY
11 | TRBV2 | ASQDRGGETQY
13 | TRBV6-6 | ASTPYGGASGELF
13 | TRBV7-9 | ASNRGAPGAYGYT
13 | TRBV27 | ASSSSSSGNTEAF
12 | TRBV27 | ASSSRDTGDEQF
16 | TRBV19 | ASSRRHYARGLGHEQY
14 | TRBV5-1 | ASSLDKAGITYEQY
13 | TRBV6-5 | ASSLDRGPLGKLF
13 | TRBV9 | ASSIGLADSYEQY
13 | TRBV27 | ASTYIGEGTTEAF
11 | TRBV30 | AWRPRGVYGYT
10 | TRBV7-9 | ASSFGTGELF
12 | TRBV27 | ASSFFRNTGELF
11 | TRBV7-9 | ASRQGNTGELF
12 | TRBV15 | ATSRDWSGETQY
13 | TRBV13 | ASSSRTSGTDTQY
13 | TRBV14 | ASSHRLAGLAEQY
14 | TRBV27 | ASSLLLAGGPDTQY
16 | TRBV5-8 | ASTESYRDRGMNTEAF
14 | TRBV7-9 | ASSSLGGSLYNEQF
15 | TRBV7-2 | ASSLVRGLAGAETQY
13 | TRBV7-9 | ASSPRTAPSYEQY
11 | TRBV2 | ASSDGTDYGYT
11 | TRBV7-9 | ASSLASHNGYT
13 | TRBV28 | ASTKPDRVVQPQH
12 | TRBV7-9 | ASSPREGPDEQF
13 | TRBV4-3 | ASSPSAAYSYEQY
15 | TRBV4-1 | ASSQAAGLAPTGELF
13 | TRBV7-9 | ASSLGGLSYNEQF
12 | TRBV6-5 | ASSYWSENTEAF
9 | TRBV30 | ASRAGETQY
15 | TRBV6-4 | ASSDPLSRTADQPQH
10 | TRBV9 | ASSVGWGEQY
13 | TRBV7-3 | ASSPSDSRTGELF
14 | TRBV7-6 | ASSTGTGGPYNEQF
13 | TRBV7-6 | ASSRGTAFVDEQY
13 | TRBV4-1 | ASSQALGYNQPQH
11 | TRBV29-1 | SAGLAGPYEQY
16 | TRBV5-6 | ASSFGVSGSLAKNIQY
16 | TRBV7-6 | ASSLAIQGTGVFIEQY
14 | TRBV27 | ASSLIRLAEYNEQF
12 | TRBV15 | ATSRAGLLYEQY
13 | TRBV7-6 | ASSLGSAGGTEAF
13 | TRBV7-9 | ASSHRTGPQSEQF
14 | TRBV28 | ASSRGQDHTYNEQF
14 | TRBV19 | ASSQGLGYSNQPQH
14 | TRBV4-1 | ASSQDTAGLTATQY
15 | TRBV30 | AWKDTGGVVWNTEAF
14 | TRBV11-2 | ASSEGVSLRNEKLF
8 | TRBV7-8 | ATGVGELF
14 | TRBV6-5 | ASSSTDPASLRGYT
11 | TRBV6-1 | ASRVEGSYEQY